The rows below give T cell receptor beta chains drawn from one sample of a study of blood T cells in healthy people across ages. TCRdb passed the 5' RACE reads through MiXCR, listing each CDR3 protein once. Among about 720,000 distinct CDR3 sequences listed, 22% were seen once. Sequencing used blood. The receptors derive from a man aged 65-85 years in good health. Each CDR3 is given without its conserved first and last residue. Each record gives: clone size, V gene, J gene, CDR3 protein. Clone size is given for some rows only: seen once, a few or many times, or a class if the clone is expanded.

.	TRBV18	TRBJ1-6	ASSRTDNSPLH
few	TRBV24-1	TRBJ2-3	ATSRGEMDTQY
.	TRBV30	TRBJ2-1	AWSALAGYNEQF
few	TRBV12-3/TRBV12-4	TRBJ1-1	ASSLQLSEAF
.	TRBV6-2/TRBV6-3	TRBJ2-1	ASSKSSYNEQF
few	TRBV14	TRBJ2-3	ASSRLADALRTQY
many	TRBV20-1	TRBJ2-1	SARDGLAGDYYEQF
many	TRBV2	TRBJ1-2	ASSDRGYGYT
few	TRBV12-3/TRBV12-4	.	ASNLDRAAEQF
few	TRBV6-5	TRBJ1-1	ASKNRRGWNTEAF
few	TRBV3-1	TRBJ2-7	ASSQGLPAYEQY
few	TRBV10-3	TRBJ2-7	AISDMVIEQY
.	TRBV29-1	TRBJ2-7	SVGDLIYEQY
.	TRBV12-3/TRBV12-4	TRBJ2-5	AGSFLETQY
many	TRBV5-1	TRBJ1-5	ASSLVGNNQPQH
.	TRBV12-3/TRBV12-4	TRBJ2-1	ASSFRGQGATRPYNEQF
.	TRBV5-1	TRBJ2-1	ASSLGGGKHNEQF
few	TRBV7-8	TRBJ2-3	ASSTRQLSTDTQY
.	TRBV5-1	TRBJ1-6	ASSLAAGQYNSPLH
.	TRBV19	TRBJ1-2	ASSITDPGARYGYT
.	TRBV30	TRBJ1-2	AWSVGGDYT
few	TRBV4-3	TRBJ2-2	ASSQGGLLIGTHTGELF
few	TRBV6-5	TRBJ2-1	ASSHRTGGLNEQF
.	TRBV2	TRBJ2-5	ASSEVAQY
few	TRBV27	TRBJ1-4	ASSRTGDPTTNEKLF
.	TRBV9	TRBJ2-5	ASSHTGETQY
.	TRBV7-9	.	ASEVRDRTHNEQF
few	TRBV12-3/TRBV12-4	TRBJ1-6	ASSPRSWSRGSYNSPLH
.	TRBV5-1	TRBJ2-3	ASSLAALGGDTQY
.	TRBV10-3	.	AISESGGQGDEQF
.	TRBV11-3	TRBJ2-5	ASSFQMDQETQY
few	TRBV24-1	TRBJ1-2	ATSDAGTSNYGYT
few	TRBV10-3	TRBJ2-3	AISESPLAGVPDTQY
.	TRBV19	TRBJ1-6	ASSFSGTGDSPLH
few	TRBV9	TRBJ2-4	ASSVDVAKNIQY
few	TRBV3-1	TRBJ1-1	ASSPFREDTEAF
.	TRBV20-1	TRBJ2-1	SAEGTEPSYNEQF
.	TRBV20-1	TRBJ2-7	SAKLWEGTYEQY
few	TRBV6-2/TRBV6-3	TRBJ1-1	ASSAPRGVNTEAF
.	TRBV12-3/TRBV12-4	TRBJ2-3	ASSPGLAVPRTDTQY
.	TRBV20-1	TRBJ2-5	SARETGHQETQY
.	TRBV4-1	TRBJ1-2	ASSHGDRVEGYT
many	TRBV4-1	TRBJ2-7	ASSPGPLVREQY
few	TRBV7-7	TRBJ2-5	ASSLLPSGGQETQY
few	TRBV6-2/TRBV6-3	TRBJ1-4	ASSRPGQPNEKLF
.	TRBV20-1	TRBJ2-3	SAPGETDTQY
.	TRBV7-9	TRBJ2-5	ASSVGYKETQY
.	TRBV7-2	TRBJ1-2	ASSSLWGDGYT
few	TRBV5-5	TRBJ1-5	ASSPGRSDQPQH
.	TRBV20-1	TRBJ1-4	SAFRQSRPNEKLF
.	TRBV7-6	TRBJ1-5	ASSLAPGRNQPQH